The 31 T cell receptor beta chains in this list originate from one sample, sequenced in a study of breast tumors, draining lymph nodes, adjacent tissues. TCRdb recomputed calls from the multiplex PCR reads with MiXCR, one row per CDR3 protein. The repertoire holds 150,000 to 250,000 distinct CDR3 sequences, with roughly 31% as singletons. Samples came from axillary lymph nodes draining the breast cancer. Sequenced: axillary lymph node tissue. Every receptor here comes from a female donor with breast cancer. Some clones in this sample may be carry-over from other donors' samples.

The chain recombines TRBV7-2 with TRBJ2-3; 8 bases align to TRBD2. V shed 7 bases and J 3 bases; nucleotides not matched to a gene: 9. Germline CDR1 SGHTA, CDR2 FQGNSA. The CDR3 runs 15 residues. The CDR3 DNA follows: TGTGCCAGCACGAGTCGACGGGGGGGGACAGATACGCAGTATTTT. Translated, it gives CASTSRRGGTDTQYF.

V gene TRBV5-5 combines with J gene TRBJ1-3; 9 bases match TRBD1. The CDR3 runs to 15 residues. V gave up 1 base and J gave up 4 bases; unmatched junction bases: 3. CDR1 and CDR2 (germline): SGHKS, YYEKEE (reference sequence). CDR3 in DNA: TGTGCCAGCAGCTTGATGGGACAGGGAGGAAACACCATATATTTT. This translates into CASSLMGQGGNTIYF.

At least ten counts were recorded for this clonotype. This sequence joins TRBV7-2 and TRBJ2-7; possibly TRBD2 for D (6 bases). This CDR3 has 15 amino acids. The germline V gene has CDR1 SGHTA and CDR2 FQGNSA. With 3 bases removed from V and 2 bases from J, the gap between germline ends came to 14 bases. The CDR3, as DNA: TGTGCCAGCAGCTTTGCGGGACCCGTCGCCTACGAGCAGTACTTC. Translation: CASSFAGPVAYEQYF.

This clonotype turned up a few times. This may come from a read error, since a much larger clone is one base off. The CDR3 nucleotides read TGTGCCAGCAGCCACAGACGTGATCAGCCCCAGCATTTT. It codes for CASSHRRDQPQHF. The chain uses TRBV6-6 and TRBJ1-5; D remains ambiguous. V lost 6 bases to trimming and J lost 5 bases, with 11 bases between them. CDR1 and CDR2 (germline): MNHNY, SVGAGI (reference sequence). This CDR3 has 13 amino acids.

The genes are TRBV18 and TRBJ1-4; tentative D call: TRBD1 (6 bases). The germline gives CDR1 KGHSH, CDR2 LQKENI. This CDR3 comprises 15 residues. Trimming left V 2 bases short and J 3 bases short, with 10 bases between. CDR3 DNA sequence: TGTGCCAGCTCACCAGGGGGGCGGCCTAATGAAAAACTGTTTTTT. It encodes CASSPGGRPNEKLFF.

The sample holds many counts of this clonotype. The chain has TRBV30 and TRBJ1-2, with TRBD1 matching over 7 bases. The V segment lost 1 base and the J segment 4 bases; nucleotides outside the gene matches: 6. Germline CDR1 GTSNPN, CDR2 SVGIG (reference sequence). The CDR3 runs 14 residues. CDR3 bases: TGTGCCTGGAGTGCGGGACAGCGGCTCTATGGCTACACCTTC. As protein: CAWSAGQRLYGYTF.

The genes are TRBV5-1 and TRBJ2-7; 10 bases match TRBD1. The CDR3 runs to 17 residues. Germline V gene sequence: CDR1 SGHRS, CDR2 YFSETQ. Trimming removed 5 bases from V and 1 base from J; junction bases left unmatched: 12. CDR3 nucleotide sequence: TGCGCCAGCAGGAATCATCATCGACAGGGGGCATCCTACGAGCAGTACTTC. It encodes CASRNHHRQGASYEQYF.

This clonotype was observed at least ten times. The rearrangement links TRBV28 to TRBJ1-2; 9 bases line up with TRBD1. The germline V gene encodes CDR1 MDHEN and CDR2 SYDVKM. The CDR3 is made up of 15 amino acids. J lost 4 bases, V lost 7 bases, and 10 bases had no gene match. CDR3 amino acids: CASNSNRGRAYGYTF. The CDR3, as DNA: TGTGCCAGCAATTCTAACAGGGGGCGCGCCTATGGCTACACCTTC.

CDR3 sequence (DNA): TGTGCCAGTAGTATTATCGGAGGGCCCGATGGCTACACCTTC. Translating it yields CASSIIGGPDGYTF. V and J are TRBV19 and TRBJ1-2; no reliable D call. CDR3 size: 14 residues. V lost 3 bases and J lost 6, with 14 bases in between. Germline CDR1 and CDR2: LNHDA and SQIVND (reference sequence).

This clonotype was detected only once. The chain joins TRBV19 to TRBJ1-5; D ambiguous. Per germline, CDR1 LNHDA and CDR2 SQIVND (reference sequence). This CDR3 has 13 residues. The V end lost 7 bases, the J end lost 8 bases, and 15 bases lay between the germline ends. The CDR3 sequence is CASKKGNNEPQHF. CDR3 in DNA: TGTGCCAGTAAGAAGGGAAATAATGAGCCCCAGCATTTT.

Points on this clonotype: One end of the junction fails to match germline, which may point to a read error. This sequence joins TRBV4-1 and TRBJ2-4; TRBD2 is a possible D gene (6 bases). The CDR3 has 14 amino acids. CDR1 and CDR2 (germline): MGHRA, YSYEKL. CDR3 coding DNA: TGCGCCAGCAGGCAAGCCGGGACCGGGAGCATTCAGTACTTC. Protein product: CASRQAGTGSIQYF.

This clonotype was observed a handful of times. One end of the junction varies from germline; a read error may be responsible. The chain has TRBV6-5 and TRBJ2-1; the match to TRBD1 covers 9 bases. In germline, CDR1 is MNHEY, CDR2 SVGAGI. The length of the CDR3 is 15 residues. The CDR3: CASSHSNRGRIEQFF. For the CDR3, the DNA is TGTGCCAGCAGTCACTCGAACAGGGGGCGAATTGAGCAGTTCTTC.

This clonotype was seen more than once but under ten times. A much more abundant neighbour one base away suggests this may be a read error. The chain employs TRBV7-6 and TRBJ2-1; 8 bases are a match to TRBD1. The CDR3 totals 15 residues. Germline V gene lookup returns CDR1 SGHVS and CDR2 FNYEAQ. The CDR3 loop reads CASSPPGQGYNEQLF. The CDR3 bases are TGTGCCAGCAGCCCCCCCGGACAGGGCTACAATGAGCAGCTCTTC.

There are many counts of this clonotype. The gene calls are TRBV12-3 or TRBV12-4 and TRBJ2-7; D possibly uses TRBD1 or TRBD2 (5 bases each). CDR3 length: 16 residues. V lost 4 bases and J lost 4, with 20 bases in between. The CDR3 nucleotides read TGTGCCAGCAGTTCGGGCTTACGGGGCAGGAAGTACGAGCAGTACTTC. As protein: CASSSGLRGRKYEQYF.

This chain connects TRBV20-1 to TRBJ2-3; tentatively, D is TRBD1 or TRBD2 (6 bases each). The CDR3 consists of 10 residues. The V gene lost 8 bases and the J gene lost 8 bases, with 11 bases spanning the gap. Germline assignment: CDR1 DFQATT and CDR2 SNEGSKA (reference sequence). The CDR3 region has the DNA TGCAGTTCGGGGGCGGGTACGCAGTATTTT. Translation gives CSSGAGTQYF.

This clonotype occurred many times. CDR3 DNA sequence: TGTGCCAGCAGTTCCCCTTCAGGGGGTCAGTTCTTC. It specifies CASSSPSGGQFF. V is TRBV6-5 and J is TRBJ2-1, with TRBD1 matching over 7 bases. V trimming: 4 bases; J trimming: 13 bases; junction bases outside the gene matches: 7. The CDR3 runs 12 residues. Per germline, CDR1 MNHEY and CDR2 SVGAGI.

Notes on this clonotype: The conserved phenylalanine or tryptophan is not found at the CDR3 terminus, so this likely reflects a read error. It is unclear where the CDR3 begins or ends on the DNA, so no DNA is shown, and the CDR3 is as TCRdb lists it. V and J are TRBV15 and TRBJ2-5. The CDR3 length is 9 residues, termini included. The V gene's germline CDR1 is LNHNV and CDR2 YYDKDF (reference sequence). CDR3 sequence reads: CATSRHPDY.

This clonotype was counted once. The rearrangement uses TRBV29-1 and TRBJ1-2; TRBD1 matches at 7 bases. The CDR3 length is 11 residues. Per germline, CDR1 SQVTM and CDR2 ANQGSEA. Trimming took 7 bases from V and 6 from J; bases not matched to a gene: 5. The CDR3 region has the DNA TGCAGCGCCGGGACAGCTGATGGCTACACCTTC. It is translated as CSAGTADGYTF.

Many counts were recorded for this clonotype. The chain couples TRBV4-3 to TRBJ2-1; perhaps TRBD1 as D (6 bases). This CDR3 is 15 amino acids long. Trimming shortened V by 4 bases and J by 5 bases, and 15 bases separated the two germline ends. Per germline, CDR1 LGHNA and CDR2 YSLEER. In DNA, the CDR3 is TGCGCCAGCAGCCTATCACAGGGATGGAACAATGAGCAGTTCTTC. This gives the protein CASSLSQGWNNEQFF.

V and J are TRBV10-3 and TRBJ2-3; the match to TRBD1 covers 9 bases. V shed 2 bases and J 3 bases; nucleotides not matched to a gene: 0. This CDR3 has 14 residues. CDR1 and CDR2 from the germline V gene are ENHRY and SYGVKD. CDR3 in DNA: TGTGCCATCAGTGAGGGACAGGGGACAGATACGCAGTATTTT. Translating it yields CAISEGQGTDTQYF.

This clonotype was seen more than once but under ten times. This chain links TRBV27 with TRBJ2-1, with 8 positions matching TRBD2. Germline V gene lookup returns CDR1 MNHEY and CDR2 SMNVEV (reference sequence). The CDR3 has 16 residues. After removal of 2 bases from V and 7 bases from J, the junction contained 10 bases not matched to a gene. CDR3 in amino acids: CASSLPITSGSNEQFF. The DNA for the CDR3 is TGTGCCAGCAGTTTACCCATTACTAGCGGATCAAATGAGCAGTTCTTC.

This clonotype was picked up a small number of times. The chain is built from TRBV18 and TRBJ2-1; D remains unclear. Germline CDR1 and CDR2: KGHSH and LQKENI. Trimming took 3 bases from V and 8 from J, leaving 8 bases between them. This CDR3 has 12 amino acids. The CDR3 sequence: CASSPEVDEQFF. The CDR3 nucleotides read TGTGCCAGCTCACCTGAGGTTGATGAGCAGTTCTTC.

A word on this clonotype: One end of the junction does not line up with germline, which may come from a read error. The chain is built from TRBV6-4 and TRBJ1-2, with D possibly TRBD1 on 5 matching bases. CDR3 length: 13 residues. Germline loops: CDR1 MRHNA, CDR2 SNTAGT. The DNA of the CDR3 is TGTGCCGGCAGTCGGACAACTAACTATGGCTACACCTTC. This codes for CAGSRTTNYGYTF.

The chain combines TRBV12-3 or TRBV12-4 with TRBJ2-4; either TRBD1 or TRBD2 may fit D (5 bases each). The CDR3 length is 13 residues. V lost 10 bases to trimming and J lost 8 bases, with 18 bases between them. CDR3 nucleotides: TGTGCCAACAGGAAGTCCGGGGAAGACATTCAGTACTTC. This translates into CANRKSGEDIQYF.

This clonotype was found a few times. The chain links TRBV12-3 or TRBV12-4 to TRBJ1-1; 7 positions agree with TRBD1. This CDR3 region has 15 residues. The V and J ends lost 1 base and 6 bases, in that order; junction bases with no gene match: 8. CDR3 coding DNA: TGTGCCAGCAGTTTAGGGCAGGGGGGGGACGCTGAAGCTTTCTTT. This codes for CASSLGQGGDAEAFF.

In this sample, this clonotype turned up many times. This chain joins TRBV5-1 and TRBJ2-1, with D hard to call. The ends were cut back, 1 base at V and 0 bases at J, with 11 bases in the middle. This CDR3 has 16 residues. Germline V gene data show CDR1 as SGHRS and CDR2 as YFSETQ. Here the CDR3 DNA reads TGCGCCAGCAGCTTGAAGTCGGCTAGCTCCTACAATGAGCAGTTCTTC. Translating it yields CASSLKSASSYNEQFF.

This clonotype was seen at least ten times. The CDR3 nucleotides are TGTGCCAGCAGCCTCGGTCGGGCGTCGGCCCAGCATTTT. Encoded protein: CASSLGRASAQHF. This chain joins TRBV12-3 or TRBV12-4 and TRBJ1-5; D is ambiguous. The CDR3 length is 13 residues. V gave up 6 bases and J gave up 11 bases, with 17 bases separating them.

The sample holds many counts of this clonotype. The CDR3 DNA reads as TGTGCCAGCAGCACAGGATTTCGCGAAGGGACAGGGTATACCGGGGAGCTGTTTTTT. Its protein product is CASSTGFREGTGYTGELFF. The genes are TRBV11-2 and TRBJ2-2; 9 bases agree with TRBD1. J lost 5 bases, V lost 5 bases, and 18 bases had no gene match. The CDR3 length is 19 residues. CDR1 and CDR2 from the germline V gene are SGHAT and FQNNGV.

The table lists this clonotype with a few counts. This chain joins TRBV20-1 and TRBJ1-1; 8 bases are shared with TRBD1. The junction had 8 bases not matched to a gene; V was cut back by 0 bases and J by 5 bases. The germline V gene has CDR1 DFQATT and CDR2 SNEGSKA (reference sequence). The CDR3 spans 15 residues. As DNA, the CDR3 is TGCAGTGCTAGAGATGTACGGCAGGGGGCGACTGAAGCTTTCTTT. Encoded protein: CSARDVRQGATEAFF.

The chain has TRBV29-1 and TRBJ1-1; D unclear. The CDR3 has 13 residues. Germline-derived CDR1 and CDR2 are SQVTM and ANQGSEA. V was clipped by 5 bases and J by 1 base, with 11 bases between them. The CDR3 sequence is CSVQVGQNTEAFF. CDR3 sequence (DNA): TGCAGCGTTCAGGTCGGGCAGAACACTGAAGCTTTCTTT.

To note about this clonotype: A read error is likely, as this CDR3 ends without the conserved phenylalanine or tryptophan. The V and J genes are TRBV11-2 and TRBJ2-3, with D perhaps matching TRBD2 (6 bases). The CDR3 spans 15 residues. Trimming cost V 5 bases and J 6 bases, with 18 bases left between them. Germline assignment: CDR1 SGHAT and CDR2 FQNNGV. CDR3 residues: CASSPPGLDADTQYL. DNA of the CDR3: TGTGCCAGCAGCCCACCGGGACTGGACGCGGATACGCAGTATCTT.